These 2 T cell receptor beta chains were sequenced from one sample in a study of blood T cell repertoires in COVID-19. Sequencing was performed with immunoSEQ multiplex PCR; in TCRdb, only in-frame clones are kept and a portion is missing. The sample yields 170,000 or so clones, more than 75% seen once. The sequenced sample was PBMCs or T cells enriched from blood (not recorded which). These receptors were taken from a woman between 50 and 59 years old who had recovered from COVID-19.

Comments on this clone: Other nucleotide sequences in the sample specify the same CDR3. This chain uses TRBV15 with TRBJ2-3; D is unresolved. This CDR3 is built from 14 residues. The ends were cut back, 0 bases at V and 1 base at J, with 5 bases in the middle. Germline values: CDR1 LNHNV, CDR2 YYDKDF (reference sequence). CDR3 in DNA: TGTGCCACCAGCAGAGATCTTGGCACAGATACGCAGTATTTT. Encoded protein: CATSRDLGTDTQYF.

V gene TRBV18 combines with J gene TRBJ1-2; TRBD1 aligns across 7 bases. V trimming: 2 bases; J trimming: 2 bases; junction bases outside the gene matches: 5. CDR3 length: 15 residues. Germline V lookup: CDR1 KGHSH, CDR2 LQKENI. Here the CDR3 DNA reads TGTGCCAGCTCACCAACGACAGGGAGGAACTATGGCTACACCTTC. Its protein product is CASSPTTGRNYGYTF. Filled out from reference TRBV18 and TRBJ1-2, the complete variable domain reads NAGVMQNPRHLVRRRGQEARLRCSPMKGHSHVYWYRQLPEEGLKFMVYLQKENIIDESGMPKERFSAEFPKEGPSILRIQQVVRGDSAAYFCASSPTTGRNYGYTFGSGTRLTVV.